Described below is a single TCR beta chain sequence and its context. The antigen is undetermined. This entry comes from a study of cytomegalovirus exposure and HLA in healthy donors. Study conclusions and caveats: Within an earlier analysis, most TCR beta V segments proved productive either about 90% or about 30% of the time.

The PCR employed 60 Vbeta primers together with 13 Jbeta primers. Only in-frame clones appear in the TCRdb table, and some are missing; sequencing was by immunoSEQ multiplex PCR. Of approximately 120,000 clones listed, about 15% are singletons. These donors, healthy bone marrow donors, were studied. The CDR3 is 16 amino acids. Germline V gene lookup returns CDR1 MDHEN and CDR2 SYDVKM. The V segment lost 6 bases and the J segment 0 bases; nucleotides outside the gene matches: 10. The specimen was PBMCs. This chain joins TRBV28 and TRBJ2-7, with 8 bases aligning to TRBD1. The sequence came from a female donor in good health and CMV-seropositive. CDR3 protein: CASRTRTGFPSYEQYF. CDR3 nucleotides: TGTGCCAGCAGGACCCGGACAGGGTTCCCCTCCTACGAGCAGTACTTC.